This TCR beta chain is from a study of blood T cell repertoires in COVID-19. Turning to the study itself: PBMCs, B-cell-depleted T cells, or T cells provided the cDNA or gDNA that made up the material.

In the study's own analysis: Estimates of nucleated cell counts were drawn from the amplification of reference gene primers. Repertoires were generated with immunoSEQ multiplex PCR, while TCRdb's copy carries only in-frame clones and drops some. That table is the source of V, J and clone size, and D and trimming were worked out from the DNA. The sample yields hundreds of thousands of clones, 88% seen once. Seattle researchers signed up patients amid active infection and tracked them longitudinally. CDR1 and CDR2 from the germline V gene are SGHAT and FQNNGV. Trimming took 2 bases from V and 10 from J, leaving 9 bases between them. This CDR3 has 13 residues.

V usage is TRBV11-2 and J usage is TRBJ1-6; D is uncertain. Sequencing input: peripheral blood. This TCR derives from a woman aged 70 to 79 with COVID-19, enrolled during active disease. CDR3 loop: CASSLSRNSPLHF. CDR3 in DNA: TGTGCCAGCAGCTTATCGAGGAACTCACCCCTCCACTTT.